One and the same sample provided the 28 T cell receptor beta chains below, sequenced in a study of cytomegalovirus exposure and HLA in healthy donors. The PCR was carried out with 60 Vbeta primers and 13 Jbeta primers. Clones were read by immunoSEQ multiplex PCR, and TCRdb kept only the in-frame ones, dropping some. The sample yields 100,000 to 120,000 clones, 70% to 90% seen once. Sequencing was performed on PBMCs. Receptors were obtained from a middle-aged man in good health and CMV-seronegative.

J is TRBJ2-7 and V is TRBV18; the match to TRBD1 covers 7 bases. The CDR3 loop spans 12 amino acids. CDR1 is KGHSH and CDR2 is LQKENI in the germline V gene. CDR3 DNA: TGTGCTAGCCACGACAGGGACTACGAGCAGTACTTC. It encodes CASHDRDYEQYF.

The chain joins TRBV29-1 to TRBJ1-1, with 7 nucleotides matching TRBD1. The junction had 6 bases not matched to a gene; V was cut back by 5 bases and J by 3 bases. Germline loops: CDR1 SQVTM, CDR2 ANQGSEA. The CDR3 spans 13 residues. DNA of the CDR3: TGCAGCGTTAGACAGGGTACAGACACTGAAGCTTTCTTT. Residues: CSVRQGTDTEAFF.

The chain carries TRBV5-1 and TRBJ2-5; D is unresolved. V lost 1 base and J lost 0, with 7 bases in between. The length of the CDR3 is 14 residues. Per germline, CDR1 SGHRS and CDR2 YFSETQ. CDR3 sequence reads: CASSLFSNQETQYF. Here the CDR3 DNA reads TGCGCCAGCAGCTTGTTTTCCAACCAAGAGACCCAGTACTTC.

CDR3 in DNA: TGTGCCACAACAGACAGAAGCAATCAGCCCCAGCATTTT. Translating gives CATTDRSNQPQHF. The chain carries TRBV6-6 and TRBJ1-5; perhaps TRBD1 as D (5 bases). V lost 10 bases to trimming and J lost 1 base, with 11 bases between them. The CDR3 runs 13 residues. Germline V gives CDR1 MNHNY, CDR2 SVGAGI (reference sequence).

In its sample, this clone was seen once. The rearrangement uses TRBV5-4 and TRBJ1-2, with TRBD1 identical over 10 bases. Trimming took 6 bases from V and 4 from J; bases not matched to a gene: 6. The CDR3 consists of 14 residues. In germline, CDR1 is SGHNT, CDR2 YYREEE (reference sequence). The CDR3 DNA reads TGTGCCAGCATCAGACAGGGGGCCCTCTATGGCTACACCTTC. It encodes CASIRQGALYGYTF. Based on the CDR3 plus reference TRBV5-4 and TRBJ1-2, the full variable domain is ETGVTQSPTHLIKTRGQQVTLRCSSQSGHNTVSWYQQALGQGPQFIFQYYREEENGRGNFPPRFSGLQFPNYSSELNVNALELDDSALYLCASIRQGALYGYTFGSGTRLTVV.

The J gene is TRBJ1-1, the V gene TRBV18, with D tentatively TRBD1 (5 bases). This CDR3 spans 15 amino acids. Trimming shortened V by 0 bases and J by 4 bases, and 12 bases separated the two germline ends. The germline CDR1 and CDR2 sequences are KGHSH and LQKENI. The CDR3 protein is CASSPPGQGGTEAFF. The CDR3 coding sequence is TGTGCCAGCTCACCACCGGGGCAGGGTGGCACTGAAGCTTTCTTT. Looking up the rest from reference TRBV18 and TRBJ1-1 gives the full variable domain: NAGVMQNPRHLVRRRGQEARLRCSPMKGHSHVYWYRQLPEEGLKFMVYLQKENIIDESGMPKERFSAEFPKEGPSILRIQQVVRGDSAAYFCASSPPGQGGTEAFFGQGTRLTVV.

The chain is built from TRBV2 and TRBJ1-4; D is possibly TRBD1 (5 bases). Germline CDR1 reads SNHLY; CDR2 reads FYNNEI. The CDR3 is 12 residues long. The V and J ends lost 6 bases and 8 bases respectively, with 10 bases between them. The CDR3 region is CASSQGWEKLFF. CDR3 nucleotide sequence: TGTGCCAGCAGCCAGGGTTGGGAAAAACTGTTTTTT.

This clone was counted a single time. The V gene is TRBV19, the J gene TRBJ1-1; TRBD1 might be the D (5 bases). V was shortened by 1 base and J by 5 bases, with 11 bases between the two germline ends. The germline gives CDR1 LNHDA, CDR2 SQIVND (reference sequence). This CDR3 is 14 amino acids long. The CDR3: CASSIVSGETEAFF. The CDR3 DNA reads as TGTGCCAGTAGTATAGTTTCGGGGGAGACTGAAGCTTTCTTT.

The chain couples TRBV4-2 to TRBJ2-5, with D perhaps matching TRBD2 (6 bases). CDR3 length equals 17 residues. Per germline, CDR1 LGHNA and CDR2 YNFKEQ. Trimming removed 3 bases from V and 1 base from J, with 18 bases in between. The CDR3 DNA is TGTGCCAGCAGCCATCCCCTTCCCGCTAGCGCCCAAGAGACCCAGTACTTC. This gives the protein CASSHPLPASAQETQYF.

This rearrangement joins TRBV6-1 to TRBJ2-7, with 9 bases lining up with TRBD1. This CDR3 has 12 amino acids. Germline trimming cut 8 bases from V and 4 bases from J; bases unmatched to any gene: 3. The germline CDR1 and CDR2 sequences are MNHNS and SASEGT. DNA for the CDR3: TGTGCCAGCGGGACAGGGATGTACGAGCAGTACTTC. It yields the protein CASGTGMYEQYF.

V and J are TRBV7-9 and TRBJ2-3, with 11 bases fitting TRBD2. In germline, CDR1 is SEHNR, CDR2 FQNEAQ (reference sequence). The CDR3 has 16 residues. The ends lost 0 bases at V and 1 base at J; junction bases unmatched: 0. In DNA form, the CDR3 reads TGTGCCAGCAGCTTAGCGACTAGCGGGGGCACAGATACGCAGTATTTT. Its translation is CASSLATSGGTDTQYF.

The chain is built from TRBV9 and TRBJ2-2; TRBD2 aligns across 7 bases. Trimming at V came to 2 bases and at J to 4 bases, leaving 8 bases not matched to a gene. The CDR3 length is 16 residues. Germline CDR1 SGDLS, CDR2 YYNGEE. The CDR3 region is CASSVGPGGITGELFF. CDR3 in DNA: TGTGCCAGCAGCGTGGGACCGGGAGGTATCACCGGGGAGCTGTTTTTT. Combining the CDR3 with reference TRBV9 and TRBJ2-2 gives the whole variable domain DSGVTQTPKHLITATGQRVTLRCSPRSGDLSVYWYQQSLDQGLQFLIQYYNGEERAKGNILERFSAQQFPDLHSELNLSSLELGDSALYFCASSVGPGGITGELFFGEGSRLTVL.

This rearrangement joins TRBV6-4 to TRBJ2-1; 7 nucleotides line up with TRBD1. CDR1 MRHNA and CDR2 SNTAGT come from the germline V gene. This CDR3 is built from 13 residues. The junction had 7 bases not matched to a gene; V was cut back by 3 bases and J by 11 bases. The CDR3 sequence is CASSESDRAKQFF. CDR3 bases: TGTGCCAGCAGTGAGTCCGACAGGGCCAAGCAGTTCTTC.

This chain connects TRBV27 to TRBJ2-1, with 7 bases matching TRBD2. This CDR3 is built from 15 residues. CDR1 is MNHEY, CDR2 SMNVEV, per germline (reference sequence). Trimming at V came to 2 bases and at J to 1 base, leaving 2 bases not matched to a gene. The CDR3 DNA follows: TGTGCCAGCAGTTTAGGCGGGGGATCCTACAATGAGCAGTTCTTC. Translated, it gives CASSLGGGSYNEQFF.

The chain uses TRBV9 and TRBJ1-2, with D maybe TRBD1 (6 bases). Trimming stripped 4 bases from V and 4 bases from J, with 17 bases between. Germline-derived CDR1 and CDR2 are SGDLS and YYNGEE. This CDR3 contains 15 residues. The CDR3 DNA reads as TGTGCCAGCAGCCCCCAAGACAGGCTAGTCTATGGCTACACCTTC. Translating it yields CASSPQDRLVYGYTF.

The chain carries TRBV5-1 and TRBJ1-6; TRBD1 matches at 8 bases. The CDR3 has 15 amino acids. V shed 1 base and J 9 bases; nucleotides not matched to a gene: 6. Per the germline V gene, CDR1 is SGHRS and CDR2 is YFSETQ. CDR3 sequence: CASSLSGGDRSPLHF. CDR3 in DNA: TGCGCCAGCAGCTTGTCAGGGGGCGACCGTTCACCCCTCCACTTT.

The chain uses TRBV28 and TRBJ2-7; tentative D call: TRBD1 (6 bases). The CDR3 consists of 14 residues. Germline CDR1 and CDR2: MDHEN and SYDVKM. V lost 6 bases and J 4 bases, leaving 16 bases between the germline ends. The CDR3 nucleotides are TGTGCCAGCAGACCGACAGGTCAACCGTACGAGCAGTACTTC. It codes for CASRPTGQPYEQYF. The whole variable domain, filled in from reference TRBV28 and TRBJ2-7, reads DVKVTQSSRYLVKRTGEKVFLECVQDMDHENMFWYRQDPGLGLRLIYFSYDVKMKEKGDIPEGYSVSREKKERFSLILESASTNQTSMYLCASRPTGQPYEQYFGPGTRLTVT.

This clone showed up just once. In nucleotides, the CDR3 is TGTGCCAGCAGAAGAACATTGACAGAAATGAACACTGAAGCTTTCTTT. It encodes CASRRTLTEMNTEAFF. This chain connects TRBV25-1 to TRBJ1-1, with D perhaps matching TRBD1 (5 bases). V was shortened by 6 bases and J by 0 bases, with 17 bases between the two germline ends. This CDR3 contains 16 residues. Per the germline V gene, CDR1 is MGHDK and CDR2 is SYGVNS.

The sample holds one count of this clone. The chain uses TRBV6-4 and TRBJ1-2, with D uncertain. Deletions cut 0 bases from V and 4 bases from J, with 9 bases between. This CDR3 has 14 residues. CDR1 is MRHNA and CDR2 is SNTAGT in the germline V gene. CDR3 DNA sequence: TGTGCCAGCAGTGACTCGAGTCGGGGCTATGGCTACACCTTC. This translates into CASSDSSRGYGYTF.

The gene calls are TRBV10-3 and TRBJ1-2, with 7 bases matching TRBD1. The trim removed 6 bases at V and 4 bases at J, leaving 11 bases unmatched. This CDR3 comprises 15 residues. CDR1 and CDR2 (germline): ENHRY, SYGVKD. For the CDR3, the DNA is TGTGCCATCAGCACCGGTGGGACAGCAACCTATGGCTACACCTTC. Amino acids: CAISTGGTATYGYTF.

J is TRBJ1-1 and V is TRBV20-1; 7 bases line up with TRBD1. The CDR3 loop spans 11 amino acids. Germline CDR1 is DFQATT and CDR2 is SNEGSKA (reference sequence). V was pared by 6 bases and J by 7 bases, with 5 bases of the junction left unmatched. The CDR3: CSAWDSYEAFF. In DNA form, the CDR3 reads TGCAGTGCGTGGGACAGCTATGAAGCTTTCTTT.

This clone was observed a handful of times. The CDR3 DNA sequence: TGTGCCAGCAGTGAACGTCCTGTAGGCAATCAGCCCCAGCATTTT. Residues: CASSERPVGNQPQHF. The chain links TRBV6-1 to TRBJ1-5; no clear D gene. The germline V and J ends were trimmed by 2 bases and 2 bases, with 10 bases remaining between them. The CDR3 sequence is 15 residues long. Germline V gene data show CDR1 as MNHNS and CDR2 as SASEGT.

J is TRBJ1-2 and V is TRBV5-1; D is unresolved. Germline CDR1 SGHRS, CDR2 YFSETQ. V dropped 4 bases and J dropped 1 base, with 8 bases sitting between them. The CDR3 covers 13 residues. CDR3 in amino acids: CASSREDNYGYTF. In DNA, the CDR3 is TGCGCCAGCAGCAGGGAGGATAACTATGGCTACACCTTC.

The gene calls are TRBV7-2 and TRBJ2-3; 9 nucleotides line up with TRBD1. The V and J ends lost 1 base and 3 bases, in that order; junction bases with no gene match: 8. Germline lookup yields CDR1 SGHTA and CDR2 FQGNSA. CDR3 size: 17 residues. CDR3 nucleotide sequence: TGTGCCAGCAGCTTAGGTATCCGGGACAGGGCTACAGATACGCAGTATTTT. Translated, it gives CASSLGIRDRATDTQYF.

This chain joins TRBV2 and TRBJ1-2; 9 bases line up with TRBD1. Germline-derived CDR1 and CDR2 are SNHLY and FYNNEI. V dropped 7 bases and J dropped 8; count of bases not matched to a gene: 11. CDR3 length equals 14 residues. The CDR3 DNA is TGTGCCAGCACCCCGGACAGGGGAACTGAGGGCTACACCTTC. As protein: CASTPDRGTEGYTF.

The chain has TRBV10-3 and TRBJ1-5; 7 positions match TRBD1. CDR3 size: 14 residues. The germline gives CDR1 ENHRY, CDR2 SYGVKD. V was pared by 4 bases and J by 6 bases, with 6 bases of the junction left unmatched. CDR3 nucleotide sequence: TGTGCCATCAGTGGGGGACAGTTGGGTCAGCCCCAGCATTTT. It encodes CAISGGQLGQPQHF.

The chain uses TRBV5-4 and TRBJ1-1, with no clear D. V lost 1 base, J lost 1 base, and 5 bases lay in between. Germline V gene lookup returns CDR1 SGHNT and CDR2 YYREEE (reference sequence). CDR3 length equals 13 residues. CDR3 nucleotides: TGTGCCAGCAGCTTGACAGAGAACACTGAAGCTTTCTTT. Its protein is CASSLTENTEAFF. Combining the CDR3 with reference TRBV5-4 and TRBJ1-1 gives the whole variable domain ETGVTQSPTHLIKTRGQQVTLRCSSQSGHNTVSWYQQALGQGPQFIFQYYREEENGRGNFPPRFSGLQFPNYSSELNVNALELDDSALYLCASSLTENTEAFFGQGTRLTVV.

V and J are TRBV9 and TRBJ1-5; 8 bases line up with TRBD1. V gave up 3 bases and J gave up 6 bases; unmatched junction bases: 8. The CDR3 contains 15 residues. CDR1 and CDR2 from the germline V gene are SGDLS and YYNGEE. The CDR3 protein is CASSGYQGAGQPQHF. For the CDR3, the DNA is TGTGCCAGCAGCGGGTACCAGGGGGCCGGTCAGCCCCAGCATTTT.